The clone carrying this T cell receptor beta chain was seen only a few times. There are 13 residues in the CDR3. The germline V and J ends were trimmed by 5 bases and 6 bases, with 12 bases remaining between them. The germline CDR1 and CDR2 sequences are SNHLY and FYNNEI. The data are from a study of identical twins. TCRdb re-analysed the 5' RACE reads in MiXCR, keeping a single row per CDR3 protein. The table lists some 500,000 distinct CDR3 sequences, roughly 9.9% of them singletons. These same records also appear under a second study, on yellow fever vaccine responses in identical twins.

The chain employs TRBV2 and TRBJ2-3, with D maybe TRBD2 (5 bases). Material: PBMCs. The TCR was taken from a young woman in good health. CDR3: CASSLSEEDTQYF. As DNA, the CDR3 is TGTGCCAGCAGTTTATCGGAGGAGGATACGCAGTATTTT.